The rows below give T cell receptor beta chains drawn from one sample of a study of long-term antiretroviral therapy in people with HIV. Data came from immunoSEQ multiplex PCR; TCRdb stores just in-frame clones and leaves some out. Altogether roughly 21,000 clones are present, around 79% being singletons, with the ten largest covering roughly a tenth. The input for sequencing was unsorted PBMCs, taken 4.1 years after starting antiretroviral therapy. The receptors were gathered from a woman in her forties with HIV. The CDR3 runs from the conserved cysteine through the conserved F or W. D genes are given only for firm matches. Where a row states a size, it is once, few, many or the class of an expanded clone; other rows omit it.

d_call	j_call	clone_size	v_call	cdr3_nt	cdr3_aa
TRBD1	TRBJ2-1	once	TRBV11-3	TGTGCCAGCAGCTTTAGACAGGGGGTCCATGAGCAGTTCTTC	CASSFRQGVHEQFF
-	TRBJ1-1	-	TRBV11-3	TGTGCCAGCAGCTTACGGCGGGGGGTAAGATCTGAAGCTTTCTTT	CASSLRRGVRSEAFF
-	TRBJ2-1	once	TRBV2	TGTGCCAGCAGGGGCCTCTCCTACAATGAGCAGTTCTTC	CASRGLSYNEQFF
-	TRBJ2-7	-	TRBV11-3	TGTGCCAGCAGCTTAGGACAGAGCTCCTACGAGCAGTACTTC	CASSLGQSSYEQYF
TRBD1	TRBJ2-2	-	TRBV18	TGTGCCAGCTCACCGGGACAGCCGAACACCGGGGAGCTGTTTTTT	CASSPGQPNTGELFF
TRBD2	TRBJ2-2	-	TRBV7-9	TGTGCCAGCGCAGGGTTAGCGGGAGTAGACACCGGGGAGCTGTTTTTT	CASAGLAGVDTGELFF
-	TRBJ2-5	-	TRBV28	TGTGCCAGCAGTTTGCTTGGCCCGGAGGAGACCCAGTACTTC	CASSLLGPEETQYF
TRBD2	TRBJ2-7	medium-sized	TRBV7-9	TGTGCCAGCAGCTCTCTAGCGGGAGTTTACGAGCAGTACTTC	CASSSLAGVYEQYF
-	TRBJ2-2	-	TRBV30	TGTGCCTGGAGTGTACAGGCCTCTCATTTTGGTAACGGGGAGCTGTTTTTT	CAWSVQASHFGNGELFF
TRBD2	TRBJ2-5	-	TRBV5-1	TGCGCCAGCCGGGGAGCTAGCGGGAGGGCCTTAGGAGAGACCCAGTACTTC	CASRGASGRALGETQYF
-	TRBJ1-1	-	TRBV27	TGTGCCAGCAGTTTGTTTGGGGGCTGGGGTGAAGCTTTCTTT	CASSLFGGWGEAFF
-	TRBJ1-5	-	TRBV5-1	TGCGCCAGCAGCGCGGGAGGTGGGAGCAATCAGCCCCAGCATTTT	CASSAGGGSNQPQHF
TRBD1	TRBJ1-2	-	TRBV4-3	TGCGCCAGCAGCGGGACAGGGAGCGAGGCCTATGGCTACACCTTC	CASSGTGSEAYGYTF
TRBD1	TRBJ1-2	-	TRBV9	TGTGCCAGCAGCGCGGGACAGGGAATTGGCTACACCTTC	CASSAGQGIGYTF
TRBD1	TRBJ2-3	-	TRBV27	TGTGCCAGCAGTCCAGGACAGGGGAGGAAAGATACGCAGTATTTT	CASSPGQGRKDTQYF
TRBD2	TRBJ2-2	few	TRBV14	TGTGCCAGCAGCTCCGGACTAGCGGGTTGGAACACCGGGGAGCTGTTTTTT	CASSSGLAGWNTGELFF
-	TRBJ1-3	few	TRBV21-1	TGTGCCAGCAGATCAGGTTACTCTGGAAACACCATATATTTT	CASRSGYSGNTIYF
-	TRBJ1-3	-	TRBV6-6	TGTGCCAGCACTTTTACCCCCCTAGGCGGAAACACCATATATTTT	CASTFTPLGGNTIYF
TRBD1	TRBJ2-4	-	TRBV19	TGTGCCAGTAGTATGGGACAGGGGGGGGACATTCAGTACTTC	CASSMGQGGDIQYF
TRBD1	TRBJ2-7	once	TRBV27	TGTGCCAGCAGCGCCGACAGGGGATACTCCTACGAGCAGTACTTC	CASSADRGYSYEQYF
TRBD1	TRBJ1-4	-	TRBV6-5	TGTGCCACCCGACAGGGGCTGACTAATGAAAAACTGTTTTTT	CATRQGLTNEKLFF
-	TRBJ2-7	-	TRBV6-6	TGTGCCAGCAGCGAAAACTACGAGCAGTACTTC	CASSENYEQYF
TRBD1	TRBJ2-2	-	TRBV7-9	TGTGCCAGCAGCCCCCGGGACAGGGTTGAGACCGGGGAGCTGTTTTTT	CASSPRDRVETGELFF
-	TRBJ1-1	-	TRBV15	TGTGCCACCAGCAGAGATCCGACGGGGGCTTTCTTT	CATSRDPTGAFF
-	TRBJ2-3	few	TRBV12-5	TGTGCTAGTGGTCCTTGGCCGGCCACGCAGTATTTT	CASGPWPATQYF
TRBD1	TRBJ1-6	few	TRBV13	TGTGCCAGCAGCCTTGGGACAGGGAATTCACCCCTCCACTTT	CASSLGTGNSPLHF
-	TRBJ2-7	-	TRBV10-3	TGTGCCACCTCCCAGGGGAACCCCTACGAGCAGTACTTC	CATSQGNPYEQYF
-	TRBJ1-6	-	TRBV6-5	TGTGCCAGCAGTTACACGGAGTGGGCGGGTAATTCACCCCTCCACTTT	CASSYTEWAGNSPLHF
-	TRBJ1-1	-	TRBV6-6	TGTGCCAGCAGCCTGACGGGGAACACTGAAGCTTTCTTT	CASSLTGNTEAFF
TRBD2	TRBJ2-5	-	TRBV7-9	TGTGCCAGCAGCCGACCACGTAGGACTAGCGGGTTCCAAGAGACCCAGTACTTC	CASSRPRRTSGFQETQYF
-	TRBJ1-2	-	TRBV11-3	TGTGCCAGCAGCCCCCGTAATCCCTATGGCTACACCTTC	CASSPRNPYGYTF
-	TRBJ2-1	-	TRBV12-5	TGTGCTAGTGGTTTTTTGGGACACCAATACAATGAGCAGTTCTTC	CASGFLGHQYNEQFF
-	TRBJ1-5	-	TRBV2	TGTGCCAGCAGCGACGGAGTGGGTCAGCCCCAGCATTTT	CASSDGVGQPQHF
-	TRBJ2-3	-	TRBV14	TGTGCCAGCAGCCAGACTAGGCCAGATACGCAGTATTTT	CASSQTRPDTQYF
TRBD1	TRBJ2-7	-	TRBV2	TGTGCCACCCTTACCGGGACAGGGATCAACGAGCAGTACTTC	CATLTGTGINEQYF
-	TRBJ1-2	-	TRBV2	TGTGCCAGCAAACGTCAGGACAGAGTCACCTTC	CASKRQDRVTF
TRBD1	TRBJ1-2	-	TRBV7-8	TGTGCCAGCAGCTTAGGGACAGGGGGCTACTATGGCTACACCTTC	CASSLGTGGYYGYTF
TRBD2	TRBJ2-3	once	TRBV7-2	TGTGCCAGCAGCTTTAAGGCGGGGGGGCCGGGAGATACGCAGTATTTT	CASSFKAGGPGDTQYF
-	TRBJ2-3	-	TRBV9	TGTGCCAGCAGCGGAGAAGTGTCAGATACGCAGTATTTT	CASSGEVSDTQYF
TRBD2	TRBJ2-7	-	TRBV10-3	TGTGCCATCAGACCGATGCTAGCGGGAAGGGACGAGCAGTACTTC	CAIRPMLAGRDEQYF
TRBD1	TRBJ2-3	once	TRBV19	TGTGCCAGTAGTATACTGTGGACAGGGGGCACAGATACGCAGTATTTT	CASSILWTGGTDTQYF
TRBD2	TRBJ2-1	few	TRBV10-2	TGCGCCAGCAGTGAGGGGGGGGACGAGTTCTTC	CASSEGGDEFF
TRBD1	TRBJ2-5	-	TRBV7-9	TGTGCCAGCAGCAATTCCGGGACAGGCAAAGAGACCCAGTACTTC	CASSNSGTGKETQYF
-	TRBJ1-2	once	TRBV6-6	TGTGCCAGCAGTCCCCCGGGGAGGGACTATGGCTACACCTTC	CASSPPGRDYGYTF
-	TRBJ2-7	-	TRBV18	TGTGCCAGCTCCCCTGGGGACACCTACGAGCAGTACTTC	CASSPGDTYEQYF
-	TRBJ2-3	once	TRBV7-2	TGTGCCAGCAGCTTAACAGGGATGGGCACAGATACGCAGTATTTT	CASSLTGMGTDTQYF
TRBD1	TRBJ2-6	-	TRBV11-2	TGTGCCAGCAGCCCAGGGGGTACCGGGGCCAACGTCCTGACTTTC	CASSPGGTGANVLTF
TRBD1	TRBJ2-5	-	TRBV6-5	TGTGCCAGCAGGCTTTCCGGGACAGGGAGGGAGACCCAGTACTTC	CASRLSGTGRETQYF
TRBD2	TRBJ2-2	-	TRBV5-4	TGTGCCAGCAGCCCGGGACTAGCGGGATACGTGAACACCGGGGAGCTGTTTTTT	CASSPGLAGYVNTGELFF
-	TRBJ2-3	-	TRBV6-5	TGTGCCAGCAGCCGCCGGGGAGATGGCACAGATACGCAGTATTTT	CASSRRGDGTDTQYF